A selection of T cell receptor beta chains follows, all from one sample in a study of T cells in Graves' hyperthyroidism and ophthalmopathy. MiXCR, applied by TCRdb to the multiplex PCR reads, yields one record per CDR3 protein. The sample yields some 300,000 distinct CDR3 sequences, about 14% seen once. The sequenced sample was blood. The receptors shown here come from a woman in her twenties or thirties with Graves' hyperthyroidism that later progressed to Graves' ophthalmopathy. CDR3s include the opening cysteine and the closing phenylalanine or tryptophan. A D gene is named only where the DNA matches it firmly. The size entry is marked missing in some rows and otherwise reads once, few, many or a size class.

d_call j_call clone_size v_call cdr3_nt cdr3_aa
- TRBJ2-1 many TRBV3-1 TGTGCCAGCAGCCCCCGGGACTTAGAGAATGAGCAGTTCTTC CASSPRDLENEQFF
- TRBJ2-4 - TRBV19 TGTGCCAGTAGTTTCCCGGGACCGAAAAACATTCAGTACTTC CASSFPGPKNIQYF
- TRBJ2-5 many TRBV7-2 TGTGCCAGCAGCCACGGGGGGACCCAGTACTTC CASSHGGTQYF
TRBD1 TRBJ1-4 - TRBV5-1 TGCGCCAGCAGCTTGGAACAGGGGCTTAATGAAAAACTGTTTTTT CASSLEQGLNEKLFF
- TRBJ2-7 many TRBV6-1 TGTGCCAGCACTACACCCTCGAACGAGCAGTACTTC CASTTPSNEQYF
TRBD1 TRBJ2-7 many TRBV27 TGTGCCAGCAGTATAACAGGGGCCCTTACCTACGAGCAGTACTTC CASSITGALTYEQYF
TRBD2 TRBJ2-5 many TRBV12-3/TRBV12-4 TGTGCCAGCAGCTTATTCTCGGGAAATAGCGGGAGGCAAGAGACCCAGTACTTC CASSLFSGNSGRQETQYF
TRBD2 TRBJ2-1 many TRBV5-1 TGCGCCAGCAGCCAAGGACTAGCCAGCAATGAGCAGTTCTTC CASSQGLASNEQFF
TRBD1 TRBJ1-1 many TRBV7-8 TGTGCCAGCAGCCCCGGGACAGACAGAAAAGCTTTCTTT CASSPGTDRKAFF
TRBD2 TRBJ2-7 many TRBV7-6 TGTGCCAGCAGCTTACCCTGGACTAGCGGGAGTCCGCCTTCCTACGAGCAGTACTTC CASSLPWTSGSPPSYEQYF